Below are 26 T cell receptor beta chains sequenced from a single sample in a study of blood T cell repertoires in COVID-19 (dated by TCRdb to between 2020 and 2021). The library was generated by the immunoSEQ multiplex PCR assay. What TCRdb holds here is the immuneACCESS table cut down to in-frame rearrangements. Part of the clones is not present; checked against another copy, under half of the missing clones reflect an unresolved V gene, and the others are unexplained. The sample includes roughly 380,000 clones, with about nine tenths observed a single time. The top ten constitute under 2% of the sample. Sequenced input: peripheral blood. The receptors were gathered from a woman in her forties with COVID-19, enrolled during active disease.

Here the CDR3 reads CASSPLRSTDTQYF. CDR3 coding DNA: TGTGCCAGCTCACCTCTACGAAGCACAGATACGCAGTATTTT. The chain combines TRBV18 with TRBJ2-3, with D unresolved. CDR1 is KGHSH and CDR2 is LQKENI in the germline V gene. Trimming stripped 3 bases from V and 0 bases from J, with 7 bases between. The CDR3 length is 14 residues.

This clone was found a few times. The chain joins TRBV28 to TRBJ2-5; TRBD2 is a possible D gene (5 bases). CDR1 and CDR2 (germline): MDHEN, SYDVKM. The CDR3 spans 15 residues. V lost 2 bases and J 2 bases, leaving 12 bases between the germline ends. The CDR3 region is CASSLRGVGQETQYF. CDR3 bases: TGTGCCAGCAGTTTACGGGGTGTAGGGCAAGAGACCCAGTACTTC.

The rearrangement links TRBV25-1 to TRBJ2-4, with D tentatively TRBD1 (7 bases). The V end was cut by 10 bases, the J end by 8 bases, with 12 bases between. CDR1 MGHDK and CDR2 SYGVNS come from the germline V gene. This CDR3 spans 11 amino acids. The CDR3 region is CATSRGDIQYF. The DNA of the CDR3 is TGTGCCACCTCCAGGGGGGACATTCAGTACTTC.

The CDR3 protein is CASSQSMTGGGNGYTF. The CDR3 DNA reads as TGCGCCAGCAGCCAATCGATGACAGGGGGGGGAAATGGCTACACCTTC. The chain combines TRBV4-1 with TRBJ1-2; TRBD1 aligns across 9 bases. V lost 2 bases to trimming and J lost 6 bases; unmatched junction nucleotides: 10. The CDR3 spans 16 residues. CDR1 and CDR2 (germline): MGHRA, YSYEKL.

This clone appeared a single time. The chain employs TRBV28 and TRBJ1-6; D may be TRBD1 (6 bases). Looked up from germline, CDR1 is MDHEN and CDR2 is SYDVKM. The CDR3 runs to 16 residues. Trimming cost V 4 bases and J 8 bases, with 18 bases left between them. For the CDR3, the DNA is TGTGCCAGCAGTTACCTCCAGGGGACTATGGATTCACCCCTCCACTTT. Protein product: CASSYLQGTMDSPLHF.

In DNA form, the CDR3 reads TGCAGTGCTAGTGCGGGCGGGGGCTTAGGAGAGACCCAGTACTTC. It translates to CSASAGGGLGETQYF. J is TRBJ2-5 and V is TRBV20-1, with D perhaps TRBD2 (7 bases). Trimming removed 3 bases at V and 4 bases at J, with 18 bases between. The CDR3 totals 15 residues. From germline, CDR1 is DFQATT and CDR2 SNEGSKA (reference sequence).

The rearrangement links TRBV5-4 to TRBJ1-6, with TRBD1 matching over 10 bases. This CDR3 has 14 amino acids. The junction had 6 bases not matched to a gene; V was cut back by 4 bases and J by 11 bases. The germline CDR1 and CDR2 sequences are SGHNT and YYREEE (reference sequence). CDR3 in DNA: TGTGCCAGCAGCCCCGGACAGGGGGGGACACCCCTCCACTTT. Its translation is CASSPGQGGTPLHF.

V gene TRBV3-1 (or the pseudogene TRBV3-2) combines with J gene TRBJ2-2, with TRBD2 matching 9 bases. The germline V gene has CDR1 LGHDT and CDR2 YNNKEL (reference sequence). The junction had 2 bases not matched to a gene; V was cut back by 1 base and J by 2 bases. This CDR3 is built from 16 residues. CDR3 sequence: CASSQASGINTGELFF. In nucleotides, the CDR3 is TGTGCCAGCAGCCAAGCTAGCGGGATAAACACCGGGGAGCTGTTTTTT.

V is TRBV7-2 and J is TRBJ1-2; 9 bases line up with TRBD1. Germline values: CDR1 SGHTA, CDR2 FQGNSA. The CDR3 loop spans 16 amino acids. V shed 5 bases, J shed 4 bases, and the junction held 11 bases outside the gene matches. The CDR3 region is CASSLTGGAGFYGYTF. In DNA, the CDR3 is TGTGCCAGCAGCCTCACAGGGGGCGCCGGGTTCTATGGCTACACCTTC.

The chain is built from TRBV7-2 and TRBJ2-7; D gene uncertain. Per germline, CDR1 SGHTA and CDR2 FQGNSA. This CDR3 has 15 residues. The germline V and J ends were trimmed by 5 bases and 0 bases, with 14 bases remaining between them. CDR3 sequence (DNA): TGTGCCAGCAGCCTGCTACTATTAAGCTCCTACGAGCAGTACTTC. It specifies CASSLLLLSSYEQYF.

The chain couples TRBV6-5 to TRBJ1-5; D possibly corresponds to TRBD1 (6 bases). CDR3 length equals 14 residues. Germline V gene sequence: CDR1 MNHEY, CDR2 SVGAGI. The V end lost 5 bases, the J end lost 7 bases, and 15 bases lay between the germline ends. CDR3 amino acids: CASSTDRSSQPQHF. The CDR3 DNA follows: TGTGCCAGCAGTACCGACAGGTCCAGCCAGCCCCAGCATTTT.

This CDR3 reads CASSVGATSSYNEQFF. CDR3 bases: TGTGCCAGCAGCGTAGGGGCAACCAGCTCCTACAATGAGCAGTTCTTC. V is TRBV9 and J is TRBJ2-1, with D hard to call. The CDR3 loop spans 16 amino acids. The germline V gene has CDR1 SGDLS and CDR2 YYNGEE. V was pared by 0 bases and J by 0 bases, with 10 bases between.

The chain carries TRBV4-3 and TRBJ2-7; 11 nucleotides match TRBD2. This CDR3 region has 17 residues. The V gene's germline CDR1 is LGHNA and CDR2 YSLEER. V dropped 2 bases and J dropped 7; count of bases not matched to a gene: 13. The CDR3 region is CASSQIPPLAGAAEQYF. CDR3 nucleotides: TGCGCCAGCAGCCAAATCCCACCACTAGCGGGAGCGGCTGAGCAGTACTTC.

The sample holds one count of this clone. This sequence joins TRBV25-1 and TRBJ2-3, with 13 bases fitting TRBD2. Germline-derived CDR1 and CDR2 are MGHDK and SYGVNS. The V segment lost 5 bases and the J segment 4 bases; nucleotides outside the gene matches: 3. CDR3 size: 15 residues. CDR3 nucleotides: TGTGCCAGCAGTACCGGACTAGCGGGGGCAGATACGCAGTATTTT. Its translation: CASSTGLAGADTQYF.

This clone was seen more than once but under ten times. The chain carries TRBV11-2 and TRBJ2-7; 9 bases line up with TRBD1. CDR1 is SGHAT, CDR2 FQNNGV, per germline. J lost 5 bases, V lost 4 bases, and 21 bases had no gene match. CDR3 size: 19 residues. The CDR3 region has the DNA TGTGCCAGCAGCTCACCTGCGGGACAGGGAACGAGAGGTCGCCACGAGCAGTACTTC. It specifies CASSSPAGQGTRGRHEQYF.

In nucleotides, the CDR3 is TGTGCCACCCAATCCGGGACAGGGACCTTTCAGCCCCAGCATTTT. This translates into CATQSGTGTFQPQHF. The V and J genes are TRBV19 and TRBJ1-5, with 9 bases lining up with TRBD1. CDR1 is LNHDA and CDR2 is SQIVND in the germline V gene (reference sequence). CDR3 length: 15 amino acids. The trim removed 10 bases at V and 6 bases at J, leaving 13 bases unmatched.

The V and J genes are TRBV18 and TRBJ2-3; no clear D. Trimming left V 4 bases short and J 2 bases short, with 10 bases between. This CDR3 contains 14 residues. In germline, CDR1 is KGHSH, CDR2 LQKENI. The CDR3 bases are TGTGCCAGCTCACGGAACAGCCCCACAGATACGCAGTATTTT. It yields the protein CASSRNSPTDTQYF.

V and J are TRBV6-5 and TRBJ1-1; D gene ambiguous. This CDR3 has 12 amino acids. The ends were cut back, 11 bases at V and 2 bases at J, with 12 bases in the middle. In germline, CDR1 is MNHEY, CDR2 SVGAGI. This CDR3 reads CACMTHNTEAFF. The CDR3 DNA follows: TGTGCCTGCATGACACACAACACTGAAGCTTTCTTT.

The CDR3 DNA reads as TGTGCCAGCAGTTTGGTAGGGAGGACTGAAGCTTTCTTT. This gives the protein CASSLVGRTEAFF. The genes are TRBV28 and TRBJ1-1; D unresolved. Germline loops: CDR1 MDHEN, CDR2 SYDVKM. With 3 bases removed from V and 5 bases from J, the gap between germline ends came to 10 bases. CDR3 length: 13 amino acids.

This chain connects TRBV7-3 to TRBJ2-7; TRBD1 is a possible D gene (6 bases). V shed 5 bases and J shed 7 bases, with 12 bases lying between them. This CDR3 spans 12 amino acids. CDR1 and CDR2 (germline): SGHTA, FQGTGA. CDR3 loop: CASSQTGLEQYF. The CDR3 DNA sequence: TGTGCCAGCAGCCAGACAGGATTAGAGCAGTACTTC.

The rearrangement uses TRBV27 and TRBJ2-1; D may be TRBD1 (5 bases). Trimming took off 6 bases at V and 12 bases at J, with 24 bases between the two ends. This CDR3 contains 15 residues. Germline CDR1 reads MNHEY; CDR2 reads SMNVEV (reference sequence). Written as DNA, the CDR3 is TGTGCCAGCAGCCGCTCCTCGGACCTCCTCCAGGGGCAGTTCTTC. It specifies CASSRSSDLLQGQFF.

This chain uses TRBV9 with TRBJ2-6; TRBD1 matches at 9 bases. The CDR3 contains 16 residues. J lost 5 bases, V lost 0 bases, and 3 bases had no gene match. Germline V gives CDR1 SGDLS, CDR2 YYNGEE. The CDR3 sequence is CASSVDGQGWANVLTF. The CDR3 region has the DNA TGTGCCAGCAGCGTAGATGGACAGGGGTGGGCCAACGTCCTGACTTTC.

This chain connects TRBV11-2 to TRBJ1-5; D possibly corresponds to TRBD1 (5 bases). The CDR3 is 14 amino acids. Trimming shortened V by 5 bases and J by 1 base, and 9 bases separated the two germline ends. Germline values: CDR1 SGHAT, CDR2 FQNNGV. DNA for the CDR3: TGTGCCAGCAGCGCGGGGCTCAGCAATCAGCCCCAGCATTTT. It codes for CASSAGLSNQPQHF.

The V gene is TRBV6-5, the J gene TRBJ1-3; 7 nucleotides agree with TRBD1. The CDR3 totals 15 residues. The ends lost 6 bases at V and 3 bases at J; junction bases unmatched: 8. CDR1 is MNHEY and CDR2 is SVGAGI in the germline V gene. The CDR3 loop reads CASRGTGENGNTIYF. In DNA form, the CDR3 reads TGTGCCAGCAGAGGCACAGGGGAGAATGGAAACACCATATATTTT.

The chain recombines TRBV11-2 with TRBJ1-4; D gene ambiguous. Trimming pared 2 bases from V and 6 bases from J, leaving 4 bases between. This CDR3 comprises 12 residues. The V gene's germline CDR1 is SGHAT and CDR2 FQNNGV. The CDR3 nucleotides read TGTGCCAGCAGCTTAAGCTATGAAAAACTGTTTTTT. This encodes CASSLSYEKLFF.

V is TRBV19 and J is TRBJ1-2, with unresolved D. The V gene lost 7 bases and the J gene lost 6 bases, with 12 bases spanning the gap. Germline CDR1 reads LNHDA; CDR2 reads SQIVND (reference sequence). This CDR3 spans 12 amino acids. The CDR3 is CASNPGRNGYTF. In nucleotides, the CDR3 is TGTGCCAGTAATCCAGGCCGGAATGGCTACACCTTC.